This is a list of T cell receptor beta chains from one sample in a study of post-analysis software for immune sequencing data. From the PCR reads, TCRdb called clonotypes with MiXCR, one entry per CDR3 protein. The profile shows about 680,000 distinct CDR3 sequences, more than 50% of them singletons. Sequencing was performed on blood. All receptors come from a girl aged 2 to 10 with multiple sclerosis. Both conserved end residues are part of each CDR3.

CDR3: CSALWGTNEKLFF; V: TRBV20-1; J: TRBJ1-4
CDR3: CASSFDRLNTEAFF; V: TRBV6-1; J: TRBJ1-1
CDR3: CASSQEGWGTSTDTQYF; V: TRBV4-3; J: TRBJ2-3
CDR3: CASSLYGFTQPGANVLTF; V: TRBV6-2/TRBV6-3; J: TRBJ2-6
CDR3: CASSFGKTEAFF; V: TRBV12-3/TRBV12-4; J: TRBJ1-1
CDR3: CSASGSLHSSYEQYF; V: TRBV20-1; J: TRBJ2-7
CDR3: CASSVAGGREGGTEAFF; V: TRBV9; J: TRBJ1-1
CDR3: CASSPTGFSLEQYF; V: TRBV3-1; J: NA
CDR3: CASSPEGQMNTEAFF; V: TRBV28; J: TRBJ1-1
CDR3: CASSFGTVRETQYF; V: TRBV7-9; J: TRBJ2-5
CDR3: CSVEEKDLGGKLFF; V: TRBV29-1; J: TRBJ1-4
CDR3: CASRQNKAGNQPQHF; V: TRBV27; J: TRBJ1-5
CDR3: CSARAGSPYEQYF; V: TRBV20-1; J: TRBJ2-7
CDR3: CASRGLGLLQETQYF; V: TRBV7-9; J: TRBJ2-5
CDR3: CASSAPIRGEQYF; V: TRBV6-4; J: NA
CDR3: CASTNRDTQYF; V: TRBV5-1; J: TRBJ2-3
CDR3: CASSSGILRGYPYEQYF; V: TRBV7-2; J: TRBJ2-7
CDR3: CSVENVRGSEQFF; V: TRBV29-1; J: TRBJ2-1
CDR3: CASSLVRGQGDEQFF; V: TRBV7-8; J: TRBJ2-1
CDR3: CASSQENRGGNTEAFF; V: TRBV12-3/TRBV12-4; J: TRBJ1-1
CDR3: CASSQEKGLAGHNEQFF; V: TRBV4-2; J: TRBJ2-1
CDR3: CASSPAVVAGAFSTDTQYF; V: TRBV5-1; J: TRBJ2-3
CDR3: CSVNFGNTEAFF; V: TRBV29-1; J: TRBJ1-1
CDR3: CASSHPGTDQETQYF; V: TRBV3-1; J: TRBJ2-5
CDR3: CSARVWGLAAEQFF; V: TRBV20-1; J: TRBJ2-1
CDR3: CASSAPGRKLFF; V: TRBV6-1; J: TRBJ1-4
CDR3: CASSRRCKQPQHF; V: TRBV5-1; J: TRBJ1-5
CDR3: CASSLDGTAGYTF; V: TRBV7-6; J: TRBJ1-2
CDR3: CASRWDAQETQYF; V: TRBV5-1; J: TRBJ2-5
CDR3: CASSDSQANTGELFF; V: TRBV10-2; J: TRBJ2-2
CDR3: CATSDDNLAGGRYTQYF; V: TRBV24-1; J: TRBJ2-3
CDR3: CASSQDPGDTEAFF; V: TRBV4-1; J: TRBJ1-1
CDR3: CASSYGLVGEQFF; V: TRBV6-6; J: TRBJ2-1
CDR3: CASSGQGAYEQFF; V: TRBV11-2; J: TRBJ2-1
CDR3: CASTDIGTAGDSNQPQHF; V: TRBV6-2/TRBV6-3; J: TRBJ1-5
CDR3: CASSKRGGRAKNIQYF; V: TRBV14; J: TRBJ2-4
CDR3: CATSPREDGYTF; V: TRBV15; J: TRBJ1-2
CDR3: CSAGDGAPGETQYF; V: TRBV20-1; J: TRBJ2-5
CDR3: CSASDRVDTEAFF; V: TRBV20-1; J: TRBJ1-1
CDR3: CASRGLPPSYEQYF; V: TRBV5-1; J: TRBJ2-7
CDR3: CASSQQGQGTYGYTF; V: TRBV4-1; J: TRBJ1-2
CDR3: CATLDRTSTEAFF; V: TRBV10-3; J: TRBJ1-1
CDR3: CASSLEASARRTLHF; V: TRBV7-2; J: TRBJ1-6
CDR3: CASSERGGINEQYF; V: TRBV2; J: TRBJ2-7
CDR3: CASSFQGENTEAFF; V: TRBV12-3/TRBV12-4; J: TRBJ1-1
CDR3: CASSLAGDRRVFF; V: TRBV7-8; J: TRBJ2-1
CDR3: CSVEGGENIQYF; V: TRBV29-1; J: TRBJ2-4
CDR3: CASSKGASGYNEQFF; V: TRBV6-5; J: TRBJ2-1
CDR3: CASSEQGWQGFHGYTF; V: TRBV25-1; J: TRBJ1-2
CDR3: CASSSPLRGAQLGNYGYTF; V: TRBV5-1; J: TRBJ1-2
CDR3: CATGVVAGTSTDTQYF; V: TRBV15; J: TRBJ2-3
CDR3: CASSGWDLQETQYF; V: TRBV10-2; J: TRBJ2-5
CDR3: CASSLSRGGSTQYF; V: TRBV27; J: TRBJ2-3
CDR3: CASSVGSYEQYF; V: TRBV5-1; J: TRBJ2-7